These 17 T cell receptor beta chains were sequenced from one sample in a study of tumor and adjacent non-tumor tissue in lung cancer. TCRbeta libraries were built with three rounds of nested PCR, modified from ARM-PCR. TCRdb reanalysed the multiplex PCR reads using MiXCR and keeps one entry per CDR3 protein. The repertoire holds 90,000 to 100,000 distinct CDR3 sequences, with roughly 78% as singletons. RNA was extracted from bulk tissue without any cell sorting. Distant lung tissue was collected more than 3 cm away from the tumor edge. The sample taken for sequencing was distant non-tumor lung tissue. These receptors were collected from a man aged 60-69 years with small cell lung cancer.

The V gene is TRBV10-2, the J gene TRBJ2-2; D not certain. Looked up from germline, CDR1 is WSHSY and CDR2 is SAAADI. This CDR3 is 11 amino acids long. The chain's CDR3 is CTGSHTGELFF. CDR3 coding DNA: TGCACCGGCAGTCACACCGGGGAGCTGTTTTTT.

In its sample, this clonotype was seen once. CDR3 residues: CAGGLGAGRTFSYEQYF. CDR3 nucleotide sequence: TGCGCCGGCGGCCTGGGAGCAGGTCGGACCTTTTCCTACGAGCAGTACTTC. The chain is built from TRBV5-1 and TRBJ2-7, with D possibly being TRBD2 (5 bases). The length of the CDR3 is 17 residues. The germline V gene encodes CDR1 SGHRS and CDR2 YFSETQ. Trimming removed 10 bases from V and 1 base from J, with 27 bases in between.

Concerning this clonotype: The missing conserved phenylalanine or tryptophan at the end of this CDR3 makes a read error likely. The J gene is TRBJ2-2, the V gene TRBV11-2; 7 nucleotides line up with TRBD2. This CDR3 has 14 residues. Germline V gene lookup returns CDR1 SGHAT and CDR2 FQNNGV. For the CDR3, the DNA is TGTACCAGCAGCTTAGCGCGGGAGACCGGGGAACTGTTTTCT. Its protein is CTSSLARETGELFS.

This chain uses TRBV29-1 with TRBJ2-5; D is uncertain. The CDR3 totals 12 residues. Germline lookup yields CDR1 SQVTM and CDR2 ANQGSEA. V lost 8 bases and J 8 bases, leaving 18 bases between the germline ends. CDR3 nucleotide sequence: TGCAGCCTTCGGGTGGTTAGGGAAACCCAGTACTTC. Translating it yields CSLRVVRETQYF.

The gene calls are TRBV6-5 and TRBJ1-6; D ambiguous. The CDR3 runs to 14 residues. Germline CDR1 and CDR2: MNHEY and SVGAGI. Between the trimmed V and J ends, which lost 4 bases and 7 bases, there was a span of 11 bases. The CDR3 loop reads CASSSQIANSPLHF. CDR3 nucleotide sequence: TGTGCCAGCAGTTCTCAAATAGCAAATTCACCCCTCCACTTT.

For this clonotype: A clone one base away is much larger, so this may be a read error. CDR3 sequence: CASRGTSGRSGANFLTF. CDR3 bases: TGTGCCAGCAGAGGGACTAGCGGGAGGTCTGGGGCCAACTTCCTGACTTTC. The V and J genes are TRBV7-9 and TRBJ2-6; 15 bases match TRBD2. The CDR3 extends over 17 amino acids. Germline lookup yields CDR1 SEHNR and CDR2 FQNEAQ (reference sequence).

V usage is TRBV10-3 and J usage is TRBJ2-7, with D perhaps being TRBD1 or TRBD2 (5 bases each). The germline V gene encodes CDR1 ENHRY and CDR2 SYGVKD. The CDR3 covers 14 residues. The CDR3 coding sequence is TGTCCCATCAGTGGGACCGGGGCCGTCTACGAGCAGTACGTC. It specifies CPISGTGAVYEQYV.

The genes are TRBV11-2 and TRBJ2-1, with a tentative D call TRBD1 (5 bases). CDR3 length equals 14 residues. Germline CDR1 reads SGHAT; CDR2 reads FQNNGV. CDR3 sequence: CIGQKHQGDNEQFF. In DNA form, the CDR3 reads TGTATCGGCCAGAAGCATCAGGGCGACAATGAGCAGTTCTTC.

The chain couples TRBV11-2 to TRBJ1-2; D gene unclear. Germline lookup yields CDR1 SGHAT and CDR2 FQNNGV. This CDR3 contains 14 residues. Trimming removed 8 bases from V and 4 bases from J, with 17 bases in between. CDR3 in amino acids: CASETQTGCYGYTF. CDR3 sequence (DNA): TGTGCCAGCGAGACGCAGACGGGTTGCTATGGCTACACCTTC. The whole variable domain, filled in from reference TRBV11-2 and TRBJ1-2, reads EAGVAQSPRYKIIEKRQSVAFWCNPISGHATLYWYQQILGQGPKLLIQFQNNGVVDDSQLPKDRFSAERLKGVDSTLKIQPAKLEDSAVYLCASETQTGCYGYTFGSGTRLTVV.

The chain has TRBV4-2 and TRBJ2-7; TRBD2 aligns across 7 bases. Germline values: CDR1 LGHNA, CDR2 YNFKEQ. CDR3 length equals 17 residues. Losses at the gene ends were 4 bases for V and 0 bases for J; bases not matched to a gene: 12. The CDR3 loop is CASSRGRTSWDSYEQYF. The DNA of the CDR3 is TGTGCCAGCAGCCGAGGAAGGACTAGTTGGGACTCCTACGAGCAGTACTTC.

For this clonotype: At one end the junction does not follow the germline gene, possibly because of a read error. The chain joins TRBV4-2 to TRBJ2-5; TRBD2 aligns across 8 bases. CDR1 is LGHNA, CDR2 YNFKEQ, per germline. The length of the CDR3 is 18 residues. The CDR3, as DNA: TGTGCCAGCAACCAAGCCAGCGGGAGTAACTTTGGGGGGGAGACCCAGTATTTC. The encoded protein is CASNQASGSNFGGETQYF.

V gene TRBV10-3 combines with J gene TRBJ2-7, with a weak D call TRBD2 (5 bases). Trimming removed 4 bases at V and 6 bases at J, with 19 bases between. The CDR3 sequence is 15 residues long. Germline V gene data show CDR1 as ENHRY and CDR2 as SYGVKD. CDR3 DNA: TGTGCCATCAGTGCAACGCTAGAGGAGGCGTGCGAGCAGTACGTC. It specifies CAISATLEEACEQYV.

About this clonotype itself: This CDR3 fails to terminate in the conserved phenylalanine or tryptophan, so it likely reflects a read error. The J gene is TRBJ2-7, the V gene TRBV29-1, with D possibly matching TRBD2 (5 bases). The CDR3 runs 12 residues. Germline V gene sequence: CDR1 SQVTM, CDR2 ANQGSEA. The CDR3 DNA follows: TGCAGCGCCCGGGATACCTCCTACGTGCAGTACTAC. Residues: CSARDTSYVQYY.

The CDR3 nucleotides are TGCAGCGGAGCCCAGTTGCGGGGGTACCACAATGAGCAGTTCTTC. Its translation is CSGAQLRGYHNEQFF. The chain combines TRBV29-1 with TRBJ2-1, with TRBD2 identical over 7 bases. Germline-derived CDR1 and CDR2 are SQVTM and ANQGSEA. Unmatched junction bases numbered 14, after V lost 7 bases and J lost 5 bases. This CDR3 is 15 amino acids long.

The sample holds a few counts of this clonotype. In this CDR3 the conserved last residue, phenylalanine or tryptophan, is missing, so a read error is likely. The V gene is TRBV24-1, the J gene TRBJ2-1, with 10 bases that match TRBD1. The CDR3 has 14 residues. J gave up 6 bases and V 7 bases, and 5 bases lay outside the gene matches. CDR1 and CDR2 (germline): KGHDR, SFDVKD. The CDR3 DNA follows: TGTGCCACCAGATCGGGACAGGGGTTCAATGAGCAGTTCTTA. It yields the protein CATRSGQGFNEQFL.

In this sample, this clonotype turned up many times. The chain employs TRBV28 and TRBJ2-3, with D uncertain. Trimming removed 8 bases from V and 6 bases from J, with 21 bases in between. The germline V gene has CDR1 MDHEN and CDR2 SYDVKM. The CDR3 is 15 residues long. This CDR3 is CASHPYDGRRDTQYF. The CDR3 DNA reads as TGTGCCAGCCACCCCTACGACGGTCGACGGGATACGCAGTATTTT.

The chain recombines TRBV4-2 with TRBJ2-2, with D possibly matching TRBD2 (5 bases). The germline CDR1 and CDR2 sequences are LGHNA and YNFKEQ. The CDR3 has 16 residues. Trimming pared 0 bases from V and 9 bases from J, leaving 17 bases between. The CDR3 protein is CASSQDSRANIRELFF. For the CDR3, the DNA is TGTGCCAGCAGCCAAGATTCGAGGGCCAACATCAGGGAGCTGTTTTTT.